This T cell receptor (beta chain) was retrieved from a study of blood T cell repertoires in COVID-19 (dated by TCRdb to between 2020 and 2021). Describing the broader study: Recovered participants in ImmuneRACE Cohort 3 were defined by two consecutive negative NP/OP PCR tests, clearance by a healthcare professional, or resolution of symptoms. The collaborator samples originated in the United States, Italy and Spain and spanned the acute and convalescent phases of COVID-19. The material from the prospective study consisted of cDNA or gDNA derived from T cells, B-cell-depleted T cells, or PBMCs. Deeply sampled blood TCRbeta repertoires from subjects exposed to, actively infected with, or recovered from COVID-19 were included in the dataset. A freely available public database, intended as a resource for researchers studying the immune response to SARS-CoV-2, is where the repertoires were released. The samples were drawn from the first 160 participants of the ongoing ImmuneRACE study and from 1,200 or so subjects provided by 6 global collaborators. Nearly every sample came with metadata listing a de-identified subject ID, COVID-19 status, age in years and sex. Where available, HLA class I and class II types were taken from metadata supplied by the sample provider and were not determined by assay-based typing.

The germline V gene (reference sequence) sets CDR1 to SEHNR and CDR2 to FQNEAQ. V has 4 bases trimmed and J has 8 bases trimmed; junction bases matching no gene number 9. The CDR3 contains 15 residues, cysteine and phenylalanine counted. Only CDR3 DNA remains: 45 bases, in frame from the first base. Results and caveats for the whole study, not just this receptor: The quantity of clinical and demographic metadata differed by source and by participant and was supplied without curation.

About this clone: Which antigen it targets is not known. No base-level quality is on record; no much larger clone is a single base apart.

Participants in the prospective study were enrolled through a virtual design, were aged roughly 18 to 100 years, and lived in under 25 United States geographic areas. To assign participants to cohorts, the prospective study relied on clinical history that participants themselves reported in a screening survey and a study questionnaire. In the prospective study, whole blood, serum and a nasopharyngeal or oropharyngeal swab were collected from each participant by mobile phlebotomists. Additional blood draws and questionnaires over an approximately two-month period could optionally be provided by prospective study participants. Before DNA extraction, blood samples from the prospective study were shipped at room temperature or frozen. TCRbeta CDR3 regions were amplified from genomic DNA using the immunoSEQ Assay, a bias-controlled multiplex PCR. In the authors' own workflow: Within the assay, amplification of reference gene primers was used to estimate how many nucleated cells each sample contained. Sequence reads were collapsed and filtered to measure the absolute abundance of every unique TCRbeta CDR3 rearrangement. For each sample, productive Simpson clonality was calculated as the square root of Simpson's diversity index over productive rearrangements. TCRdb took over this immuneACCESS table, retaining in-frame rearrangements with V and J assigned. Such tables are incomplete; in checked studies, under half of the missing clones stem from an unresolved V gene, and the remainder is unexplained. V and J calls and clone size are those listed in that table; D and trimming were worked out from the DNA. This sample lists 330,000 or so clones; about 89% were detected once. The biggest ten clones account for 1.5% to 2% of the sample.

Source material: PBMCs or T cells enriched from blood (not recorded which). This sequence originates from a man between 40 and 49 years old in a cohort exposed to, infected with or recovered from COVID-19 (not recorded which). The chain couples TRBV7-9 to TRBJ2-1; 9 middle bases align to TRBD1. The CDR3 protein: CASSWGQGYLDEQFF. The DNA reads as follows: TGTGCCAGCAGCTGGGGACAGGGATATTTGGATGAGCAGTTCTTC.